Below, 30 T cell receptor beta chains from the same sample are listed, as sequenced in a study of blood T cell repertoires in COVID-19. Assay: immunoSEQ multiplex PCR; the TCRdb copy retains only in-frame clones and omits some. Here the sample spans approximately 90,000 clones, under 85% being singletons. Sequencing input: peripheral blood. The receptors were gathered from a human donor in a cohort sampled during active COVID-19.

This clone was counted a single time. The chain carries TRBV5-1 and TRBJ1-2; D is ambiguous. The CDR3 covers 14 residues. With 3 bases removed from V and 4 bases from J, the gap between germline ends came to 13 bases. Germline loops: CDR1 SGHRS, CDR2 YFSETQ. The CDR3 spells CASSSDPNGYGYTF. CDR3 DNA: TGCGCCAGCAGCTCAGATCCCAATGGCTATGGCTACACCTTC.

J is TRBJ1-3 and V is TRBV30; D gene ambiguous. V lost 5 bases to trimming and J lost 13 bases, with 18 bases between them. This CDR3 is 12 amino acids long. Germline assignment: CDR1 GTSNPN and CDR2 SVGIG (reference sequence). CDR3: CAWVPGYSTIYF. For the CDR3, the DNA is TGTGCCTGGGTCCCCGGGTACTCCACAATATATTTT. Full variable domain (rest looked up from reference TRBV30 and TRBJ1-3): SQTIHQWPATLVQPVGSPLSLECTVEGTSNPNLYWYRQAAGRGLQLLFYSVGIGQISSEVPQNLSASRPQDRQFILSSKKLLLSDSGFYLCAWVPGYSTIYFGEGSWLTVV.

This chain joins TRBV6-6 and TRBJ2-7; D is perhaps TRBD2 (6 bases). There are 12 residues in the CDR3. Germline V gene data show CDR1 as MNHNY and CDR2 as SVGAGI (reference sequence). V was cut by 2 bases and J by 6 bases, with 8 bases left in between. CDR3 nucleotide sequence: TGTGCCAGCAGTTACATGGGGGGCGAGCAGTACTTC. Amino acids: CASSYMGGEQYF.

The V and J genes are TRBV12-3 or TRBV12-4 and TRBJ2-2; D not resolved. The CDR3 is made up of 13 amino acids. Trimming stripped 6 bases from V and 12 bases from J, with 17 bases between. CDR3 sequence reads: CASRPLGPKKLFF. In nucleotides, the CDR3 is TGTGCCAGCAGACCCTTGGGCCCGAAAAAGCTGTTTTTT.

The chain uses TRBV19 and TRBJ2-7; possible D gene TRBD2, 5 bases. V was cut by 4 bases and J by 3 bases, with 19 bases left in between. The CDR3 spans 16 residues. Germline-derived CDR1 and CDR2 are LNHDA and SQIVND (reference sequence). The CDR3 reads CASSSARRNGNYEQYF. The CDR3 region has the DNA TGTGCCAGTAGTAGTGCCAGGCGCAACGGGAACTACGAGCAGTACTTC. Variable domain in full (rest from reference TRBV19 and TRBJ2-7): DGGITQSPKYLFRKEGQNVTLSCEQNLNHDAMYWYRQDPGQGLRLIYYSQIVNDFQKGDIAEGYSVSREKKESFPLTVTSAQKNPTAFYLCASSSARRNGNYEQYFGPGTRLTVT.

The chain joins TRBV18 to TRBJ2-5; 9 bases are a match to TRBD1. From germline, CDR1 is KGHSH and CDR2 LQKENI. The CDR3 runs 15 residues. J gave up 5 bases and V 3 bases, and 7 bases lay outside the gene matches. The CDR3 protein is CASSPARTGVETQYF. The CDR3 coding sequence is TGTGCCAGCTCACCGGCGAGGACAGGGGTGGAGACCCAGTACTTC.

The chain combines TRBV7-9 with TRBJ2-6; tentative D call: TRBD1 (5 bases). Germline CDR1 and CDR2: SEHNR and FQNEAQ (reference sequence). This CDR3 is 19 amino acids long. V dropped 2 bases and J dropped 0 bases, with 17 bases sitting between them. The CDR3 sequence is CASSLRTQGHVSGANVLTF. The CDR3, as DNA: TGTGCCAGCAGCTTAAGAACCCAGGGCCACGTCTCTGGGGCCAACGTCCTGACTTTC.

The gene calls are TRBV15 and TRBJ1-1, with 9 bases identical to TRBD1. The germline CDR1 and CDR2 sequences are LNHNV and YYDKDF (reference sequence). The V gene end was trimmed by 1 base and the J gene end by 5 bases; junction bases not matched to a gene: 5. This CDR3 is 15 amino acids long. The CDR3 reads CATSRAQGAGTEAFF. CDR3 sequence (DNA): TGTGCCACCAGCAGAGCACAGGGGGCGGGGACTGAAGCTTTCTTT.

The V call is TRBV29-1, the J call TRBJ2-3; TRBD1 matches at 8 bases. In germline, CDR1 is SQVTM, CDR2 ANQGSEA. Trimming took 5 bases from V and 4 from J; bases not matched to a gene: 17. CDR3 length equals 17 residues. The CDR3 sequence: CSVRRTGGRRVSDTQYF. CDR3 in DNA: TGCAGCGTTCGGCGAACAGGGGGTCGCCGGGTGTCAGATACGCAGTATTTT.

The chain combines TRBV10-3 with TRBJ2-1, with TRBD2 identical over 12 bases. Trimming cost V 4 bases and J 6 bases; bases outside gene matches: 7. The germline V gene encodes CDR1 ENHRY and CDR2 SYGVKD. The CDR3 contains 16 residues. CDR3 region: CAISGSTSGGPNEQFF. The CDR3 region has the DNA TGTGCCATCAGTGGCTCGACTAGCGGGGGACCCAATGAGCAGTTCTTC.

The chain is built from TRBV12-5 and TRBJ1-2, with D uncertain. The CDR3 has 14 amino acids. Per the germline V gene, CDR1 is LGHNT and CDR2 is FRNRAP. Trimming cost V 6 bases and J 4 bases, with 15 bases left between them. The CDR3, as DNA: TGTGCTAGTGGACCAACGGACGGGGTCTATGGCTACACCTTC. Translating it yields CASGPTDGVYGYTF.

This chain links TRBV7-6 with TRBJ1-3, with D perhaps matching TRBD1 (6 bases). Trimming left V 0 bases short and J 4 bases short, with 10 bases between. This CDR3 contains 15 residues. Germline CDR1 is SGHVS and CDR2 is FNYEAQ. CDR3 protein: CASSLAIRGGNTIYF. DNA of the CDR3: TGTGCCAGCAGCTTAGCTATCAGGGGCGGAAACACCATATATTTT.

The chain is built from TRBV18 and TRBJ1-1, with D tentatively TRBD1 (5 bases). V dropped 6 bases and J dropped 2 bases, with 13 bases sitting between them. The CDR3 contains 14 residues. The germline V gene encodes CDR1 KGHSH and CDR2 LQKENI. This CDR3 reads CASSQLDRNTEAFF. For the CDR3, the DNA is TGTGCCAGCTCTCAATTAGACAGAAACACTGAAGCTTTCTTT.

The chain is built from TRBV28 and TRBJ2-1; D remains ambiguous. Trimming left V 0 bases short and J 3 bases short, with 9 bases between. Germline V gene sequence: CDR1 MDHEN, CDR2 SYDVKM. CDR3 length: 15 amino acids. CDR3 residues: CASSLWTLFYNEQFF. The CDR3 bases are TGTGCCAGCAGTTTATGGACTTTATTCTACAATGAGCAGTTCTTC.

The chain carries TRBV7-2 and TRBJ2-7; 7 bases align to TRBD1. Germline CDR1 is SGHTA and CDR2 is FQGNSA. V lost 6 bases, J lost 2 bases, and 7 bases stayed unmatched. This CDR3 is 14 amino acids long. The CDR3 region is CASRGADRPYEQYF. CDR3 in DNA: TGTGCCAGCAGGGGGGCGGACAGGCCCTACGAGCAGTACTTC.

The chain recombines TRBV27 with TRBJ2-1, with D maybe TRBD2 (5 bases). CDR3 length: 16 residues. V lost 6 bases and J 1 base, leaving 16 bases between the germline ends. Germline V gene data show CDR1 as MNHEY and CDR2 as SMNVEV (reference sequence). Here the CDR3 DNA reads TGTGCCAGCAGGCCCCCTAGCTCCGGATCCTACAATGAGCAGTTCTTC. Protein product: CASRPPSSGSYNEQFF.

This sequence joins TRBV6-5 and TRBJ2-2; D is ambiguous. The V gene's germline CDR1 is MNHEY and CDR2 SVGAGI. CDR3 size: 15 residues. Trimming left V 8 bases short and J 0 bases short, with 13 bases between. The CDR3 nucleotides read TGTGCCAGCCTAGGTCACACGGCGAACACCGGGGAGCTGTTTTTT. This translates into CASLGHTANTGELFF.

The chain carries TRBV19 and TRBJ2-3; D remains ambiguous. CDR3 length: 12 residues. The germline CDR1 and CDR2 sequences are LNHDA and SQIVND (reference sequence). V gave up 5 bases and J gave up 2 bases, with 5 bases separating them. CDR3 sequence: CASSPNTDTQYF. In nucleotides, the CDR3 is TGTGCCAGTAGTCCTAACACAGATACGCAGTATTTT.

This rearrangement joins TRBV11-1 to TRBJ2-3; 8 bases are a match to TRBD2. This CDR3 contains 16 residues. Trimming at V came to 2 bases and at J to 4 bases, leaving 8 bases not matched to a gene. Per germline, CDR1 SGHAT and CDR2 FQDESV (reference sequence). CDR3 sequence reads: CASSLTLAEAADTQYF. The CDR3 DNA reads as TGTGCCAGCAGCTTAACACTAGCGGAGGCAGCAGATACGCAGTATTTT.

This sequence joins TRBV27 and TRBJ2-5; 11 bases map to TRBD2. The junction had 4 bases not matched to a gene; V was cut back by 4 bases and J by 0 bases. The CDR3 is 16 amino acids. CDR1 and CDR2 (germline): MNHEY, SMNVEV (reference sequence). The CDR3 loop reads CASSYRLAGYQETQYF. CDR3 nucleotides: TGTGCCAGCAGTTACCGACTAGCGGGGTACCAAGAGACCCAGTACTTC.

The V call is TRBV2, the J call TRBJ2-7, with 10 bases that match TRBD2. Trimming at V came to 6 bases and at J to 3 bases, leaving 11 bases not matched to a gene. Germline V gene sequence: CDR1 SNHLY, CDR2 FYNNEI. There are 16 residues in the CDR3. Written as DNA, the CDR3 is TGTGCCAGCAGCCCAAATAGAGCGGGAGGGAGCTACGAGCAGTACTTC. Translation: CASSPNRAGGSYEQYF.

The rearrangement links TRBV27 to TRBJ2-7; D unclear. In germline, CDR1 is MNHEY, CDR2 SMNVEV (reference sequence). The CDR3 runs to 14 residues. The V and J ends lost 6 bases and 0 bases respectively, with 12 bases between them. The CDR3 reads CASSSRPVSYEQYF. As DNA, the CDR3 is TGTGCCAGCAGCTCTCGTCCGGTCTCCTACGAGCAGTACTTC.

The CDR3 loop is CASSFGQGASEAFF. The CDR3 DNA reads as TGTGCCAGCAGCTTTGGACAGGGGGCGTCTGAAGCTTTCTTT. V is TRBV7-9 and J is TRBJ1-1; 11 bases agree with TRBD1. The length of the CDR3 is 14 residues. With V trimmed by 3 bases and J by 6 bases, 3 bases remained unmatched. Germline V CDR1 and CDR2: SEHNR, FQNEAQ (reference sequence).

The V gene is TRBV28, the J gene TRBJ2-1; 11 positions agree with TRBD1. The CDR3 loop spans 15 amino acids. The V segment lost 7 bases and the J segment 9 bases; nucleotides outside the gene matches: 11. CDR1 is MDHEN and CDR2 is SYDVKM in the germline V gene. The CDR3 loop is CASTAGTGGYGEQFF. CDR3 sequence (DNA): TGTGCCAGCACAGCAGGGACAGGGGGGTATGGTGAGCAGTTCTTC.

V gene TRBV7-3 combines with J gene TRBJ1-1; no clear D gene. V was shortened by 1 base and J by 0 bases, with 12 bases between the two germline ends. The CDR3 runs 16 residues. CDR1 is SGHTA, CDR2 FQGTGA, per germline. The CDR3 protein is CASSLNGVSMNTEAFF. CDR3 coding DNA: TGTGCCAGCAGCTTAAACGGAGTTTCAATGAACACTGAAGCTTTCTTT.

The rearrangement uses TRBV24-1 and TRBJ2-1, with 8 bases fitting TRBD1. Trimming at V came to 4 bases and at J to 9 bases, leaving 13 bases not matched to a gene. This CDR3 comprises 16 residues. CDR1 KGHDR and CDR2 SFDVKD come from the germline V gene. The DNA of the CDR3 is TGTGCCACCAGTGACCTCTGGGGGGACAGGAAGGTTGAGCAGTTCTTC. It encodes CATSDLWGDRKVEQFF.

The rearrangement links TRBV4-3 to TRBJ2-7; TRBD2 aligns across 9 bases. Germline assignment: CDR1 LGHNA and CDR2 YSLEER. The CDR3 runs 14 residues. V trimming: 4 bases; J trimming: 2 bases; junction bases outside the gene matches: 3. The CDR3 DNA reads TGCGCCAGCAGCCTAGGCGGGGGGGCCTACGAGCAGTACTTC. It codes for CASSLGGGAYEQYF.

This chain links TRBV28 with TRBJ2-5; D perhaps matches TRBD2 (6 bases). Trimming pared 4 bases from V and 4 bases from J, leaving 13 bases between. CDR1 is MDHEN, CDR2 SYDVKM, per germline. The CDR3 loop spans 14 amino acids. The DNA for the CDR3 is TGTGCCAGCAGTTCTGTCGGGAGCGGAGAGACCCAGTACTTC. Residues: CASSSVGSGETQYF.

This clone came up once. This chain links TRBV10-3 with TRBJ2-1, with TRBD2 matching over 9 bases. The germline CDR1 and CDR2 sequences are ENHRY and SYGVKD. The V segment lost 4 bases and the J segment 2 bases; nucleotides outside the gene matches: 9. The CDR3 runs 17 residues. The CDR3 DNA reads as TGTGCCATCAGTGTGGGAGGGCTAGCGGGGACCTACAATGAGCAGTTCTTC. This gives the protein CAISVGGLAGTYNEQFF.

The J gene is TRBJ2-5, the V gene TRBV7-9; D unresolved. The CDR3 runs to 14 residues. Germline assignment: CDR1 SEHNR and CDR2 FQNEAQ (reference sequence). Trimming cost V 4 bases and J 0 bases, with 9 bases left between them. This CDR3 reads CASSSPTNQETQYF. The DNA for the CDR3 is TGTGCCAGCAGCTCCCCGACAAACCAAGAGACCCAGTACTTC.